This T cell receptor (beta chain) was recorded in a study of monozygotic twins with inflammatory bowel disease. Looked up from germline, CDR1 is LGHNA and CDR2 is YSLEER. The CDR3 totals 14 residues. TCRdb re-called the 5' RACE reads; one entry per CDR3 protein, DNA not given. The table gives 150,000 to 200,000 distinct CDR3 sequences; the top ten clones make up roughly 2.3% of it. The receptor's source is a human donor with ulcerative colitis or Crohn's disease, or a healthy co-twin of an affected twin (not recorded which). The genes are TRBV4-3 and TRBJ1-2. The sample taken for sequencing was blood. The CDR3 loop is CASSQDYGPYGYTF.